These T cell receptor beta chains were read from a single sample in a study of CD8 T cells in ankylosing spondylitis. TCRdb independently ran MiXCR on the 5' RACE reads; one entry per CDR3 protein. The data hold fewer than 450,000 distinct CDR3 sequences, with roughly 17% observed a single time. Sequencing input: blood, either unsorted or a sorted T cell fraction (not recorded which). All receptors come from a male donor with ankylosing spondylitis. CDR3s include the opening cysteine and the closing phenylalanine or tryptophan. The order of the fields is V gene, D gene, J gene, clone size, CDR3 DNA, CDR3 protein. The D gene is left open where the match is weak. Clone size is given for some rows only: seen once, a few or many times, or a class if the clone is expanded.

>TRBV12-3/TRBV12-4|.|TRBJ2-2|.
TGTGCCAGCAGGAAGGTGGTAGGGGAGCTGTTTTTT
CASRKVVGELFF
>TRBV24-1|TRBD2|TRBJ2-3|.
TGTGCCACCAGTGATCCTGGACTAGCGGGAGCTGGATATACGCAGTATTTT
CATSDPGLAGAGYTQYF
>TRBV5-1|TRBD1|TRBJ2-7|few
TGCGCCAGCAGCCGAAGCGGACAGGGCCCGGGCTACGAGCAGTACTTC
CASSRSGQGPGYEQYF
>TRBV6-6|.|TRBJ2-5|few
TGTGCCACAGACACCCAAGAGACCCAGTACTTC
CATDTQETQYF
>TRBV18|.|TRBJ2-1|.
TGTGCCAGCTCACCATACAGCCCACCGGTCAATGAGCAGTTCTTC
CASSPYSPPVNEQFF
>TRBV6-1|TRBD1|TRBJ2-3|.
TGTGCCAGCACGTGGACAGGGGGAAGCAAAGATACGCAGTATTTT
CASTWTGGSKDTQYF
>TRBV5-1|.|TRBJ1-6|.
TGCGCCAGCAGCTTGACGGACAGATTTAGTTCACCCCTCCACTTT
CASSLTDRFSSPLHF
>TRBV28|.|TRBJ2-5|.
TGTGCCAGCAGTCCCCTGGGGATGGGCGAGACCCAGTACTTC
CASSPLGMGETQYF
>TRBV5-1|.|TRBJ1-1|.
TGCGCCAGCAGCTTGAGTAGTTTGATGAACACTGAAGCTTTCTTT
CASSLSSLMNTEAFF
>TRBV5-1|.|TRBJ2-5|few
TGCGCCAGCACCGCCAGAAGTGGGGAGACCCAGTACTTC
CASTARSGETQYF
>TRBV28|.|TRBJ1-5|few
TGTGCCAGCAGTCCGTCCCTGTTTCAGCCCCAGCATTTT
CASSPSLFQPQHF